The next 20 T cell receptor beta chains were all read from a single sample in a study of blood T cell repertoires in COVID-19. Using immunoSEQ multiplex PCR, the repertoire was profiled, and TCRdb retains in-frame clones only, with some absent. The sample includes over 400,000 clones, 80% to 90% seen only once; the top ten take approximately 3%. Sequenced input: peripheral blood. The source is a human donor in a cohort sampled during active COVID-19.

This clone was found once. The chain uses TRBV6-6 and TRBJ2-7; the match to TRBD2 covers 11 bases. There are 18 residues in the CDR3. Unmatched junction bases numbered 17, after V lost 5 bases and J lost 5 bases. Germline values: CDR1 MNHNY, CDR2 SVGAGI (reference sequence). CDR3 protein: CASSPRIAGGTVRDEQYF. The CDR3, as DNA: TGTGCCAGCAGTCCTCGGATAGCGGGAGGGACAGTCCGAGACGAGCAGTACTTC.

J is TRBJ2-7 and V is TRBV7-2; D may be TRBD2 (6 bases). The CDR3 is 16 amino acids. Trimming stripped 1 base from V and 0 bases from J, with 13 bases between. Germline loops: CDR1 SGHTA, CDR2 FQGNSA. Here the CDR3 DNA reads TGTGCCAGCAGCTTAGGCCCGGGGGTGAGCTCCTACGAGCAGTACTTC. Amino acids: CASSLGPGVSSYEQYF.

This clone was detected once. The chain has TRBV20-1 and TRBJ2-5, with unresolved D. From germline, CDR1 is DFQATT and CDR2 SNEGSKA (reference sequence). The CDR3 sequence is 16 residues long. Trimming took off 3 bases at V and 2 bases at J, with 19 bases between the two ends. The CDR3 region is CSASGSVGEPQETQYF. In DNA, the CDR3 is TGCAGTGCTAGTGGGTCGGTCGGAGAACCACAAGAGACCCAGTACTTC.

The V call is TRBV29-1, the J call TRBJ2-7; a weak D match, TRBD1 (5 bases). CDR1 and CDR2 from the germline V gene are SQVTM and ANQGSEA. V was clipped by 7 bases and J by 0 bases, with 13 bases between them. The CDR3 has 13 residues. CDR3 residues: CSAQGIGSYEQYF. CDR3 coding DNA: TGCAGCGCCCAGGGTATAGGCTCCTACGAGCAGTACTTC.

There are a few counts of this clone. The rearrangement uses TRBV3-1 (or the pseudogene TRBV3-2) and TRBJ2-1; D perhaps matches TRBD2 (6 bases). This CDR3 region has 16 residues. V lost 1 base and J lost 0, with 10 bases in between. CDR1 LGHDT and CDR2 YNNKEL come from the germline V gene (reference sequence). CDR3 sequence reads: CASSQAGLGSYNEQFF. The CDR3 nucleotides read TGTGCCAGCAGCCAAGCGGGACTGGGCTCCTACAATGAGCAGTTCTTC.

This rearrangement joins TRBV7-9 to TRBJ1-1; no reliable D call. The CDR3 is 13 residues long. The V end lost 1 base, the J end lost 4 bases, and 7 bases lay between the germline ends. The germline CDR1 and CDR2 sequences are SEHNR and FQNEAQ (reference sequence). Here the CDR3 reads CASSLEGGTEAFF. The CDR3 DNA reads TGTGCCAGCAGCTTAGAAGGCGGCACTGAAGCTTTCTTT.

This sequence joins TRBV7-2 and TRBJ1-3; the D gene is possibly TRBD1 (6 bases). The germline V gene encodes CDR1 SGHTA and CDR2 FQGNSA. V lost 4 bases, J lost 0 bases, and 10 bases lay in between. The CDR3 spans 15 residues. CDR3 nucleotide sequence: TGTGCCAGCAGCTCCCAGGGACACTCTGGAAACACCATATATTTT. Its protein is CASSSQGHSGNTIYF.

This chain links TRBV18 with TRBJ1-1; D may be TRBD1 (5 bases). CDR3 length equals 14 residues. V lost 1 base to trimming and J lost 6 bases, with 12 bases between them. CDR1 KGHSH and CDR2 LQKENI come from the germline V gene. The CDR3 DNA follows: TGTGCCAGCTCACCACAGGGGCGGGAGGCTGAAGCTTTCTTT. It yields the protein CASSPQGREAEAFF. The full variable domain, with the rest looked up from reference TRBV18 and TRBJ1-1, is NAGVMQNPRHLVRRRGQEARLRCSPMKGHSHVYWYRQLPEEGLKFMVYLQKENIIDESGMPKERFSAEFPKEGPSILRIQQVVRGDSAAYFCASSPQGREAEAFFGQGTRLTVV.

The chain employs TRBV11-2 and TRBJ2-3, with D perhaps TRBD1 (7 bases). The CDR3 has 14 residues. Germline assignment: CDR1 SGHAT and CDR2 FQNNGV. V was cut by 4 bases and J by 4 bases, with 12 bases left in between. CDR3 sequence: CASSSPRGADTQYF. DNA of the CDR3: TGTGCCAGCAGCTCGCCCAGGGGGGCAGATACGCAGTATTTT.

The J gene is TRBJ2-5, the V gene TRBV2; TRBD2 matches at 11 bases. J was trimmed by 5 bases and V by 6 bases; bases with no gene match: 5. The CDR3 consists of 14 residues. From germline, CDR1 is SNHLY and CDR2 FYNNEI. CDR3 nucleotides: TGTGCCAGCAGGACCACTAGCGGGAGTGAGACCCAGTACTTC. It specifies CASRTTSGSETQYF.

The genes are TRBV29-1 and TRBJ2-7; D gene ambiguous. This CDR3 has 12 residues. Germline V gene sequence: CDR1 SQVTM, CDR2 ANQGSEA. Trimming pared 5 bases from V and 2 bases from J, leaving 10 bases between. The CDR3 spells CSVQRGPYEQYF. CDR3 bases: TGCAGCGTTCAACGTGGGCCCTACGAGCAGTACTTC.

Written as DNA, the CDR3 is TGTGCCAGCAGCCATCGACAGGGGGCGATGGGCACTGAAGCTTTCTTT. Its translation is CASSHRQGAMGTEAFF. The chain recombines TRBV7-6 with TRBJ1-1; TRBD1 agrees at 10 bases. Trimming took 5 bases from V and 4 from J; bases not matched to a gene: 10. This CDR3 has 16 amino acids. Germline CDR1 SGHVS, CDR2 FNYEAQ.

The chain carries TRBV19 and TRBJ2-1; 9 nucleotides agree with TRBD2. The V and J ends lost 7 bases and 6 bases, in that order; junction bases with no gene match: 16. Germline V CDR1 and CDR2: LNHDA, SQIVND (reference sequence). The CDR3 spans 17 residues. The CDR3 spells CASMGLAKGPWGNEQFF. In DNA, the CDR3 is TGTGCCAGTATGGGACTAGCTAAGGGCCCTTGGGGCAATGAGCAGTTCTTC.

This chain uses TRBV7-2 with TRBJ2-2; 7 nucleotides align to TRBD1. Per the germline V gene, CDR1 is SGHTA and CDR2 is FQGNSA. CDR3 length: 15 residues. Germline trimming cut 7 bases from V and 6 bases from J; bases unmatched to any gene: 11. The CDR3 bases are TGTGCCAGCACCCTACAGGGGAAGGGGGCCGGGGAGCTGTTTTTT. Its protein product is CASTLQGKGAGELFF.

J is TRBJ1-5 and V is TRBV2, with D hard to call. Germline CDR1 and CDR2: SNHLY and FYNNEI. Trimming left V 7 bases short and J 1 base short, with 14 bases between. The CDR3 is 15 residues long. The DNA for the CDR3 is TGTGCCAGCACCGCCGTGGGAGTAAGCAATCAGCCCCAGCATTTT. The encoded protein is CASTAVGVSNQPQHF.

The CDR3, as DNA: TGTGCCTGGAGTCCACAGGGAGCCCTCCACTTT. Translation gives CAWSPQGALHF. V gene TRBV30 combines with J gene TRBJ1-6, with D possibly TRBD1 on 6 matching bases. Germline CDR1 is GTSNPN and CDR2 is SVGIG (reference sequence). The V and J ends lost 2 bases and 14 bases respectively, with 10 bases between them. This CDR3 contains 11 residues.

The genes are TRBV19 and TRBJ1-2; a possible D gene is TRBD1 (5 bases). V was pared by 6 bases and J by 8 bases, with 22 bases between. CDR3 length: 15 amino acids. Per germline, CDR1 LNHDA and CDR2 SQIVND (reference sequence). CDR3 DNA sequence: TGTGCCAGTAGCCCCCGCATTGACAGTCCCGAGGGCTACACCTTC. Translating gives CASSPRIDSPEGYTF.

Only one count was recorded for this clone. The chain is built from TRBV6-5 and TRBJ1-2; D gene unclear. This CDR3 region has 14 residues. Deletions cut 5 bases from V and 8 bases from J, with 18 bases between. CDR1 is MNHEY and CDR2 is SVGAGI in the germline V gene. The CDR3 here is CASSRPAGIDGYTF. The DNA for the CDR3 is TGTGCCAGCAGTCGACCGGCGGGGATCGACGGCTACACCTTC.

This clone was detected many times. The chain is built from TRBV6-5 and TRBJ2-7; no firm D call. CDR1 and CDR2 from the germline V gene are MNHEY and SVGAGI. This CDR3 is built from 13 residues. Written as DNA, the CDR3 is TGTGTCTCCCAAGCCCCTAGGTCCTACGAGCAGTACTTC. This encodes CVSQAPRSYEQYF.

This chain connects TRBV3-1 (or the pseudogene TRBV3-2) to TRBJ2-5, with a tentative D call TRBD1 (5 bases). Deletions cut 7 bases from V and 0 bases from J, with 12 bases between. This CDR3 has 14 amino acids. Germline V gene sequence: CDR1 LGHDT, CDR2 YNNKEL (reference sequence). The CDR3 DNA sequence: TGTGCCAGCAACCCTTGGGGCGACCAAGAGACCCAGTACTTC. Its protein product is CASNPWGDQETQYF.